These T cell receptor beta chains were read from a single sample in a study of T-cell memory formation after mild COVID-19. TCRdb recomputed calls from the 5' RACE reads with MiXCR, one row per CDR3 protein. The sample includes 350,000 to 500,000 distinct CDR3 sequences, 20% to 30% of them seen just once. The sample consisted of PBMCs or a T cell subset sorted from them (not recorded which). The receptors originated from an adult woman who had mild COVID-19 (a few samples of this study predate the infection). Cell type and time point are not known. CDR3s include the opening cysteine and the closing phenylalanine or tryptophan. The D gene is left open where the match is weak. The size entry is marked missing in some rows and otherwise reads once, few, many or a size class.

v_call	clone_size	j_call	d_call	cdr3_aa	cdr3_nt
TRBV14	few	TRBJ2-3	TRBD2	CASSQGLAGGTSTDTQYF	TGTGCCAGCAGCCAAGGACTAGCGGGAGGTACTAGCACAGATACGCAGTATTTT
TRBV6-1	NA	TRBJ1-1	NA	CASTRVNTEAFF	TGTGCCAGCACCAGGGTGAACACTGAAGCTTTCTTT
TRBV6-1	NA	TRBJ2-2	NA	CASRPQAGELFF	TGTGCCAGCAGGCCGCAGGCCGGGGAGCTGTTTTTT
TRBV7-9	NA	TRBJ2-7	TRBD1	CASSLGGTGAYEQYF	TGTGCCAGCAGCTTAGGAGGGACAGGCGCCTACGAGCAGTACTTC
TRBV5-1	few	TRBJ2-2	NA	CASSLDLARRTGELFF	TGCGCCAGCAGCCTGGACCTAGCGCGGCGCACCGGGGAGCTGTTTTTT
TRBV4-2	NA	TRBJ1-5	NA	CASSQEVGSTNQPQHF	TGTGCCAGCAGCCAAGAGGTAGGCAGTACCAATCAGCCCCAGCATTTT
TRBV5-5	NA	TRBJ2-1	TRBD2	CASSLWGVSGSTSYNEQFF	TGTGCCAGCAGCTTGTGGGGGGTTAGCGGGAGTACCTCCTACAATGAGCAGTTCTTC
TRBV6-6	few	TRBJ2-7	NA	CASSTQTRPSYEQYF	TGTGCCAGCAGTACCCAGACACGGCCCTCCTACGAGCAGTACTTC
TRBV5-1	NA	TRBJ2-5	TRBD2	CASRSSGSSGETQYF	TGCGCCAGCAGGAGTAGCGGGAGTTCGGGGGAGACCCAGTACTTC
TRBV11-2	few	TRBJ1-2	TRBD1	CASSFRRDSLSGGYTF	TGTGCCAGCAGCTTCAGACGGGACAGCCTGTCCGGTGGCTACACCTTC
TRBV6-2/TRBV6-3	NA	TRBJ2-3	TRBD2	CASSYRGTSESTDTQYF	TGTGCCAGCAGTTACCGCGGGACTAGCGAAAGCACAGATACGCAGTATTTT
TRBV4-1	few	TRBJ2-3	NA	CASSQEVGRGTDTQYF	TGCGCCAGCAGCCAAGAAGTGGGGCGAGGCACAGATACGCAGTATTTT
TRBV12-3/TRBV12-4	NA	TRBJ2-3	TRBD1	CASSSRGQGWADTQYF	TGTGCCAGCAGTTCCAGGGGACAGGGATGGGCAGATACGCAGTATTTT
TRBV7-9	NA	TRBJ1-1	NA	CASTTGRRNTEAFF	TGTGCCAGCACCACTGGGAGGCGGAACACTGAAGCTTTCTTT
TRBV25-1	NA	TRBJ2-2	NA	CASSARDWGTGELFF	TGTGCCAGCAGTGCCCGGGACTGGGGCACCGGGGAGCTGTTTTTT
TRBV19	NA	TRBJ2-1	TRBD2	CASSIGLAGYNEQFF	TGTGCCAGTAGTATTGGGCTAGCGGGATACAATGAGCAGTTCTTC